This TCR beta chain is from a study of T cells in Graves' hyperthyroidism and ophthalmopathy. Study results and caveats: In validation, the model predicted ophthalmopathy. These predictions came a median roughly 7.1 months before onset. Ophthalmopathy could be told apart from stable hyperthyroidism with a 13 V-J model.

Only a few counts were recorded for this clonotype. Its antigen is undetermined. Per the germline V gene, CDR1 is SQVTM and CDR2 is ANQGSEA. Trimming took 6 bases from V and 0 from J, leaving 18 bases between them. This CDR3 comprises 15 residues. TCR beta CDR3 region amplification was performed from RNA transcripts. The TCR CDR3 first-round RT-PCR relied on the HTBI primer set. MiXCR, applied by TCRdb to the multiplex PCR reads, yields one record per CDR3 protein. This sample has about 600,000 distinct CDR3 sequences, with more than 15% found just once. The TCR sequence derives from a woman aged 40 to 50 with Graves' ophthalmopathy. This chain connects TRBV29-1 to TRBJ2-7, with D maybe TRBD1 (9 bases). Material: blood. The CDR3 bases are TGCAGCGTCCGGGGGGGGACAGGGCTCTCCTACGAGCAGTACTTC. Its protein is CSVRGGTGLSYEQYF.